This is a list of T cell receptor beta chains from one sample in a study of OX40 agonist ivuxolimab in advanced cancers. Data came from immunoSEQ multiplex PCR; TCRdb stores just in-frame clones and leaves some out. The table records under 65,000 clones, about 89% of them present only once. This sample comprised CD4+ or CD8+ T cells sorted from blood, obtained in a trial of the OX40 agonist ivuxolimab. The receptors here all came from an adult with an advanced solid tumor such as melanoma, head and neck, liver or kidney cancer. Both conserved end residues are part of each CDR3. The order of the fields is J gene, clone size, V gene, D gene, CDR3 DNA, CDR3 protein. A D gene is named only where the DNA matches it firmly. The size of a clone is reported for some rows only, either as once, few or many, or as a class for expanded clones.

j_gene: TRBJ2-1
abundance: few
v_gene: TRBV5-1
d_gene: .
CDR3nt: TGCGCCAGCAGCCCGGGGCCGGTGGGCTACAATGAGCAGTTCTTC
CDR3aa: CASSPGPVGYNEQFF

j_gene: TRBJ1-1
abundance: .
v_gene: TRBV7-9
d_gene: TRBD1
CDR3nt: TGTGCCAGCAGCTTTCCTAGACAGGGGAACACTGAAGCTTTCTTT
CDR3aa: CASSFPRQGNTEAFF

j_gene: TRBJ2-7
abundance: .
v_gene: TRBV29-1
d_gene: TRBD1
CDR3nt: TGCAGCGTTGAAATGGTGGGACCCGGGACAGGGGCGTTATCCTACGAGCAGTACTTC
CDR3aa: CSVEMVGPGTGALSYEQYF

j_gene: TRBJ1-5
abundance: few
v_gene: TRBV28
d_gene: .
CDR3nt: TGTGCCAGCAGTTACTCAGTGAGGTGGGATCAGCCCCAGCATTTT
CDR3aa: CASSYSVRWDQPQHF

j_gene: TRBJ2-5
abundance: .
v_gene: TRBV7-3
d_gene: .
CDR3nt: TGTGCCAGCAGTCCGCAGTATTCGGAGACCCAGTACTTC
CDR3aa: CASSPQYSETQYF

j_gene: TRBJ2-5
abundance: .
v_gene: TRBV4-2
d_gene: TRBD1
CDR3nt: TGTGCCAGCAGCCAAGAGCGACAGGGGGCGCGAGAGACCCAGTACTTC
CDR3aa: CASSQERQGARETQYF

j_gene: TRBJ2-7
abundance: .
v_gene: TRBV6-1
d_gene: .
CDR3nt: TGTGCCAGCAGTGAGTTGTGGAAAGAGCAGTACTTC
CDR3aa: CASSELWKEQYF

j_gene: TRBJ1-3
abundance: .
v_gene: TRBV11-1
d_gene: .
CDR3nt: TGTGCCAGCAGCTACGGGACTGGAAACACCATATATTTT
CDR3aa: CASSYGTGNTIYF

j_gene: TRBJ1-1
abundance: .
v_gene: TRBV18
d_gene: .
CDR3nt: TGTGCCAGCTCTCTAAGTGGCGGGGAGGTCACTGAAGCTTTCTTT
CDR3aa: CASSLSGGEVTEAFF

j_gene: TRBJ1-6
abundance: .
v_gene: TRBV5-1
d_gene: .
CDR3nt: TGCGCCAGCAGCTTGGATGAGGATAGGCCACCCCTCCACTTT
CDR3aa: CASSLDEDRPPLHF

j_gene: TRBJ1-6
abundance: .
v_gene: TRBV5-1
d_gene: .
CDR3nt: TGCGCCAGCCGGGGAGGGAATGATTCACCCCTCCACTTT
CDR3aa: CASRGGNDSPLHF

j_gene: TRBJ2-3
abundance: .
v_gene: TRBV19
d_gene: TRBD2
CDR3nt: TGTGCCAGTAGCAGACTAGCGGGAGGGTTGTCAGATACGCAGTATTTT
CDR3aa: CASSRLAGGLSDTQYF

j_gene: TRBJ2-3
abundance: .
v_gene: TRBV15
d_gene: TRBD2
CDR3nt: TGTGCCACCAGCAGAGATCGGGGTCGGGGAGGGCGAGATACGCAGTATTTT
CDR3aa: CATSRDRGRGGRDTQYF

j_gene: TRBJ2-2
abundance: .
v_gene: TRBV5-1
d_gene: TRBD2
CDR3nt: TGCGCCAGCAGCTTGGAGGTCGCTCGGGGGGCCGGGGAGCTGTTTTTT
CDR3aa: CASSLEVARGAGELFF

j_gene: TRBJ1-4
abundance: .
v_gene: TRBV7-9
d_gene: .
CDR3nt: TGTGCCAGCAGCTTAGATGAGGCGGCGAGCGGAGAAAAACTGTTTTTT
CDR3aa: CASSLDEAASGEKLFF

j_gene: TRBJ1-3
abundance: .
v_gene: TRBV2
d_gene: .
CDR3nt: TGTGCCAGCAGTGAAAGGGGAAACACCATATATTTT
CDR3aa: CASSERGNTIYF

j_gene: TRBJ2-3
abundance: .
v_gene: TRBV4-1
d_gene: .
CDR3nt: TGCGCCAGCAGCTGGTCAGGGTTGTCTCTAGATACGCAGTATTTT
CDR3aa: CASSWSGLSLDTQYF

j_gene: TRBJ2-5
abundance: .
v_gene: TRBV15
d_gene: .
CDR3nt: TGTGCCACCAGCAGGGACTCAGAGACCCAGTACTTC
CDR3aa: CATSRDSETQYF

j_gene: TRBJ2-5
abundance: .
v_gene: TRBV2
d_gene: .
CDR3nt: TGTGCCAGCCGGGATAAGACAGTGAAAGAGACCCAGTACTTC
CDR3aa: CASRDKTVKETQYF

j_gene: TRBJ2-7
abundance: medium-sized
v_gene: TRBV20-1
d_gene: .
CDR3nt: TGCAGTGCTAGAGACTATCCCGAGCAGTACTTC
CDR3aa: CSARDYPEQYF

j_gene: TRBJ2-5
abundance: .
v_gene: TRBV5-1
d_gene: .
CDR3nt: TGCGCCAGCAGTCAGACAGGCCAAGAGACCCAGTACTTC
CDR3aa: CASSQTGQETQYF

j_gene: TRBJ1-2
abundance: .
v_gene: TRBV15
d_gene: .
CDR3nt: TGTGCCACCAGCCCCCTACTGGCCTCTTCTAACTATGGCTACACCTTC
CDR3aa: CATSPLLASSNYGYTF

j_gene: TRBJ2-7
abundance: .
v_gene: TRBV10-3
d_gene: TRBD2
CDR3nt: TGTGCCACCGGGACTAGCGGGAGATACGAGCAGTACTTC
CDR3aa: CATGTSGRYEQYF